The present T cell receptor beta chain was sequenced within a study of T-cell reconstitution after alpha-beta-depleted transplantation in children. From germline, CDR1 is MNHEY and CDR2 SVGEGT. Trimming left V 0 bases short and J 0 bases short, with 12 bases between. The CDR3 sequence is 17 residues long. Using unique molecular identifiers, the investigators prepared the TCRbeta library. TCRdb used MiXCR to reprocess the PCR reads, holding one entry per CDR3 protein. The repertoire includes almost 250,000 distinct CDR3 sequences, around 25% of them detected once, and 2.6% sits in the top ten. The sequence derives from a girl aged 2 to 10 with Fanconi anemia, due to receive a stem cell transplant. The chain combines TRBV6-2 or TRBV6-3 with TRBJ1-3; D gene ambiguous. The specimen was PBMCs, collected before TCRalphabeta/CD19-depleted stem cell transplant. This chain's CDR3 is CASSYSLPDFSGNTIYF. The CDR3 nucleotides are TGTGCCAGCAGTTACTCGCTGCCGGACTTCTCTGGAAACACCATATATTTT.